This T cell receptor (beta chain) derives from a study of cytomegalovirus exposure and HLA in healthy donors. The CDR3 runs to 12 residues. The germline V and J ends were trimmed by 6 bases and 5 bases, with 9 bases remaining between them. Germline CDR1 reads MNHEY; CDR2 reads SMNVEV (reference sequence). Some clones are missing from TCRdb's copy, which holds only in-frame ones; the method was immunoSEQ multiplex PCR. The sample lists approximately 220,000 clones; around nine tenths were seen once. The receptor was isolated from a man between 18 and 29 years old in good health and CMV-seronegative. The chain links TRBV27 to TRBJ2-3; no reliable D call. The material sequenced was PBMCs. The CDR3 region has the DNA TGTGCCAGCAGACAGTCCCAAGATACGCAGTATTTT. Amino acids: CASRQSQDTQYF.